These 22 T cell receptor beta chains were all obtained from the same sample, sequenced in a study of shared clonotypes between healthy human individuals. The naive CD8 fraction comprised CD45RO-negative cells positively selected for CCR7 and excluded terminally differentiated effector memory CD45RA+ cells. Repertoires were generated with immunoSEQ multiplex PCR, while TCRdb's copy carries only in-frame clones and drops some. The data show under 1 million clones, about 96% seen once. The sample comprised naive CD8+ T cells sorted from blood. All receptors derive from a young man in good health.

V gene TRBV27 combines with J gene TRBJ2-3, with TRBD1 identical over 9 bases. Germline V gene data show CDR1 as MNHEY and CDR2 as SMNVEV (reference sequence). The V and J ends lost 5 bases and 9 bases, in that order; junction bases with no gene match: 12. This CDR3 is 15 amino acids long. In DNA form, the CDR3 reads TGTGCCAGCAGTCCCGGGACAGGGATCGGGTACACGCAGTATTTT. Translation: CASSPGTGIGYTQYF.

CDR3 DNA: TGTGCCAGCAGCCTGAGGCAGGGACTGTTCTTC. This gives the protein CASSLRQGLFF. The genes are TRBV7-9 and TRBJ2-1; the D gene is possibly TRBD2 (6 bases). Germline CDR1 and CDR2: SEHNR and FQNEAQ (reference sequence). V dropped 5 bases and J dropped 15 bases, with 14 bases sitting between them. There are 11 residues in the CDR3.

The rearrangement joins TRBV28 to TRBJ2-1; D possibly corresponds to TRBD1 (6 bases). The germline gives CDR1 MDHEN, CDR2 SYDVKM. The CDR3 has 16 amino acids. V dropped 2 bases and J dropped 7 bases, with 18 bases sitting between them. This chain's CDR3 is CASSLQGRRGGNEQFF. DNA for the CDR3: TGTGCCAGCAGTTTACAGGGGAGAAGGGGCGGGAATGAGCAGTTCTTC.

The V and J genes are TRBV9 and TRBJ2-1; 9 positions agree with TRBD2. V shed 3 bases and J 6 bases; nucleotides not matched to a gene: 10. This CDR3 has 16 amino acids. Germline V CDR1 and CDR2: SGDLS, YYNGEE. CDR3 DNA: TGTGCCAGCAGCGGGACGGTGACTAGCGGAACCAATGAGCAGTTCTTC. It encodes CASSGTVTSGTNEQFF.

The chain combines TRBV2 with TRBJ2-6; D is perhaps TRBD1 (5 bases). Trimming removed 5 bases at V and 0 bases at J, with 17 bases between. The CDR3 runs to 18 residues. Looked up from germline, CDR1 is SNHLY and CDR2 is FYNNEI. CDR3 loop: CASSYDSMRYSGANVLTF. CDR3 coding DNA: TGTGCCAGCAGTTATGACAGCATGAGATACTCTGGGGCCAACGTCCTGACTTTC.

The chain couples TRBV6-5 to TRBJ2-1, with D possibly matching TRBD1 (5 bases). The CDR3 has 13 residues. The V gene lost 4 bases and the J gene lost 4 bases, with 8 bases spanning the gap. CDR1 and CDR2 (germline): MNHEY, SVGAGI. CDR3 amino acids: CASSWGEYNEQFF. DNA for the CDR3: TGTGCCAGCAGTTGGGGCGAGTACAATGAGCAGTTCTTC.

Comment on this clone: This CDR3 is also generated by other DNA sequences in the sample. The chain links TRBV7-9 to TRBJ1-2, with 7 bases aligning to TRBD1. Germline CDR1 SEHNR, CDR2 FQNEAQ (reference sequence). The CDR3 sequence is 13 residues long. The junction had 3 bases not matched to a gene; V was cut back by 3 bases and J by 5 bases. As DNA, the CDR3 is TGTGCCAGCAGCTTCGGGACAGATTATGGCTACACCTTC. Encoded protein: CASSFGTDYGYTF.

This chain uses TRBV27 with TRBJ2-1; possible D gene TRBD2, 6 bases. The V gene lost 5 bases and the J gene lost 8 bases, with 13 bases spanning the gap. This CDR3 comprises 13 residues. The germline CDR1 and CDR2 sequences are MNHEY and SMNVEV (reference sequence). The CDR3 is CASSLPSGDEQFF. The CDR3 nucleotides read TGTGCCAGCAGTCTACCCTCGGGGGATGAGCAGTTCTTC.

The V call is TRBV7-6, the J call TRBJ2-1; 11 nucleotides align to TRBD2. Germline V CDR1 and CDR2: SGHVS, FNYEAQ. J gave up 2 bases and V 1 base, and 7 bases lay outside the gene matches. The CDR3 has 18 residues. The DNA for the CDR3 is TGTGCCAGCAGCTTAGGACTAGCGGGACTCGGGGCCTACAATGAGCAGTTCTTC. It specifies CASSLGLAGLGAYNEQFF.

V and J are TRBV15 and TRBJ1-3; D is uncertain. CDR1 is LNHNV and CDR2 is YYDKDF in the germline V gene (reference sequence). The germline V and J ends were trimmed by 5 bases and 2 bases, with 13 bases remaining between them. CDR3 length: 15 amino acids. CDR3 loop: CATSPAQDAGNTIYF. The CDR3, as DNA: TGTGCCACCAGCCCAGCCCAAGACGCTGGAAACACCATATATTTT.

The chain joins TRBV4-3 to TRBJ1-4; 7 bases are shared with TRBD1. CDR3 length equals 19 residues. Losses at the gene ends were 3 bases for V and 7 bases for J; bases not matched to a gene: 20. Germline V gives CDR1 LGHNA, CDR2 YSLEER. CDR3 in amino acids: CASSQRTGDGIEPPEKLFF. The CDR3 DNA is TGCGCCAGCAGCCAGAGAACAGGGGATGGAATCGAACCCCCTGAAAAACTGTTTTTT.

This sequence joins TRBV7-9 and TRBJ2-1, with D perhaps being TRBD1 or TRBD2 (5 bases each). Germline values: CDR1 SEHNR, CDR2 FQNEAQ (reference sequence). The V gene lost 0 bases and the J gene lost 6 bases, with 12 bases spanning the gap. This CDR3 comprises 15 residues. Here the CDR3 reads CASSLATGDRNEQFF. Written as DNA, the CDR3 is TGTGCCAGCAGCTTAGCTACCGGGGACCGCAATGAGCAGTTCTTC.

V and J are TRBV6-1 and TRBJ2-1; D ambiguous. Germline V gene data show CDR1 as MNHNS and CDR2 as SASEGT. CDR3 length: 13 residues. V was shortened by 3 bases and J by 4 bases, with 7 bases between the two germline ends. The CDR3 bases are TGTGCCAGCAGTGATAATGGTTACAATGAGCAGTTCTTC. Amino acid sequence: CASSDNGYNEQFF.

The chain uses TRBV1 and TRBJ2-1; the table's D call of TRBD2 was not tested on the DNA. TRBV1 is an annotated pseudogene. The CDR3 has 15 amino acids. The CDR3 here is CTSSQVPDEGNEQFF. CDR3 in DNA: TGCACCAGCAGCCAAGTGCCGGACGAGGGCAATGAGCAGTTCTTC.

The gene calls are TRBV7-9 and TRBJ2-6; the D is unclear. In germline, CDR1 is SEHNR, CDR2 FQNEAQ (reference sequence). The CDR3 consists of 16 residues. The V end was cut by 5 bases, the J end by 3 bases, with 14 bases between. The CDR3 region has the DNA TGTGCCAGCAGCCCCTCTTGGGGTGGTGGGGCCAACGTCCTGACTTTC. This encodes CASSPSWGGGANVLTF.

This chain connects TRBV28 to TRBJ1-5, with a tentative D call TRBD1 (5 bases). Trimming shortened V by 5 bases and J by 2 bases, and 10 bases separated the two germline ends. The CDR3 covers 14 residues. Germline loops: CDR1 MDHEN, CDR2 SYDVKM. The CDR3 DNA is TGTGCCAGCAGTCCGACAGTAGGCAATCAGCCCCAGCATTTT. This codes for CASSPTVGNQPQHF.

This clone was counted once. The rearrangement links TRBV9 to TRBJ1-4; the match to TRBD1 covers 7 bases. Germline CDR1 and CDR2: SGDLS and YYNGEE. The junction had 5 bases not matched to a gene; V was cut back by 1 base and J by 5 bases. This CDR3 is built from 15 residues. CDR3 bases: TGTGCCAGCAGCGTACGGGGACAGCCAAATGAAAAACTGTTTTTT. Protein product: CASSVRGQPNEKLFF.

This clone came up once. The chain is built from TRBV4-1 and TRBJ1-4, with TRBD1 as a possible D gene (5 bases). Germline CDR1 reads MGHRA; CDR2 reads YSYEKL. The CDR3 runs to 15 residues. The V end was cut by 2 bases, the J end by 1 base, with 8 bases between. The CDR3 nucleotides read TGCGCCAGCAGCCAATTGACAGAAACTAATGAAAAACTGTTTTTT. This codes for CASSQLTETNEKLFF.

The rearrangement joins TRBV5-1 to TRBJ2-7, with D perhaps TRBD2 (5 bases). This CDR3 contains 13 residues. The germline CDR1 and CDR2 sequences are SGHRS and YFSETQ. V was trimmed by 3 bases and J by 3 bases, leaving 10 bases between them. The CDR3 nucleotides read TGCGCCAGCAGCTACGGGAATGACTACGAGCAGTACTTC. Translating gives CASSYGNDYEQYF.

This clone has just one count. The chain links TRBV11-2 to TRBJ2-3; possibly TRBD1 or TRBD2 for D (6 bases each). CDR1 and CDR2 (germline): SGHAT, FQNNGV. Trimming shortened V by 5 bases and J by 4 bases, and 16 bases separated the two germline ends. This CDR3 contains 15 residues. This chain's CDR3 is CASSLLGGQADTQYF. DNA for the CDR3: TGTGCCAGCAGCCTCTTAGGGGGGCAGGCAGATACGCAGTATTTT.

The rearrangement uses TRBV7-9 and TRBJ2-7; D might be TRBD1 or TRBD2, each matching 5 bases. The length of the CDR3 is 15 residues. The germline gives CDR1 SEHNR, CDR2 FQNEAQ (reference sequence). The germline V and J ends were trimmed by 5 bases and 4 bases, with 18 bases remaining between them. CDR3 nucleotide sequence: TGTGCCAGCAGCGAATACTCCGGGACGGATTACGAGCAGTACTTC. It is translated as CASSEYSGTDYEQYF. The full variable domain, rest sourced from reference TRBV7-9 and TRBJ2-7, is DTGVSQNPRHKITKRGQNVTFRCDPISEHNRLYWYRQTLGQGPEFLTYFQNEAQLEKSRLLSDRFSAERPKGSFSTLEIQRTEQGDSAMYLCASSEYSGTDYEQYFGPGTRLTVT.

The chain is built from TRBV6-6 and TRBJ2-4, with 7 bases aligning to TRBD1. V lost 6 bases to trimming and J lost 9 bases; unmatched junction nucleotides: 8. Germline CDR1 and CDR2: MNHNY and SVGAGI (reference sequence). CDR3 length: 13 residues. CDR3 residues: CASRPGTVGIQYF. The CDR3 nucleotides are TGTGCCAGCAGACCCGGGACAGTTGGCATTCAGTACTTC.